This record covers a single TCR beta chain. Authors' data handling: Researchers report that nucleated cell counts were estimated from reference gene primer amplification. Libraries were prepared by immunoSEQ multiplex PCR; TCRdb keeps only in-frame clonotypes and omits some of them. V and J calls and clone size are those listed in that table; D and trimming were worked out from the DNA. The sample gives approximately 91,000 clones, 80% of which show up once; around 17% is in the top ten. This sample stems from a study of blood T cell repertoires in COVID-19. Across the study: Acute-phase and convalescent COVID-19 samples originated in the United States, Italy and Spain. From T cells, B-cell-depleted T cells, or PBMCs came the material, which was cDNA or gDNA.

The CDR3 length is 13 residues. CDR1 is SGHDT, CDR2 YYEEEE, per germline. Between the trimmed V and J ends, which lost 3 bases and 3 bases, there was a span of 6 bases. The source material was peripheral blood. This clonotype was obtained from a human donor in a cohort sampled during active COVID-19. The chain links TRBV5-6 to TRBJ1-4; the D is unclear. This CDR3 reads CASSSGANEKLFF. The CDR3 DNA reads TGTGCCAGCAGCTCGGGAGCTAATGAAAAACTGTTTTTT. The complete variable domain, with remaining parts taken from reference TRBV5-6 and TRBJ1-4, reads DAGVTQSPTHLIKTRGQQVTLRCSPKSGHDTVSWYQQALGQGPQFIFQYYEEEERQRGNFPDRFSGHQFPNYSSELNVNALLLGDSALYLCASSSGANEKLFFGSGTQLSVL.